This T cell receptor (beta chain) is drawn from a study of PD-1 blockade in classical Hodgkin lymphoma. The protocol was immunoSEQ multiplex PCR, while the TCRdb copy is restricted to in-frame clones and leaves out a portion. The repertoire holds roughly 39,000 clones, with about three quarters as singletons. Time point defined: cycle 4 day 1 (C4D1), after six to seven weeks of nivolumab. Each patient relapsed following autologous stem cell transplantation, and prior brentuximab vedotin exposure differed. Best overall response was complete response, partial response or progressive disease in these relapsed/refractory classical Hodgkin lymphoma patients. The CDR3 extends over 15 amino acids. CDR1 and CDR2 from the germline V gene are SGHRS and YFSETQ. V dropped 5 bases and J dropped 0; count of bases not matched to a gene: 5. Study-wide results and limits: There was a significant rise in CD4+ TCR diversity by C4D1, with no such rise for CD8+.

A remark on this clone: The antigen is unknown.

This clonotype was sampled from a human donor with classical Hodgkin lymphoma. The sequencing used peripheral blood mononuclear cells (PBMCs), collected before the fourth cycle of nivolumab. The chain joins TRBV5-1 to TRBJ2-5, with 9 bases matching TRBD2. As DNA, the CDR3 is TGCGCCAGCAGGGCTAGCGGGGCGTACCAAGAGACCCAGTACTTC. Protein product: CASRASGAYQETQYF.